The present T cell receptor (beta chain) was sequenced within a study of cytomegalovirus exposure and HLA in healthy donors. Study outcomes and limitations: Researchers had no immune exposure information except CMV serostatus available.

To note about this clone: The antigen is unknown.

Primers for the PCR totalled 60 Vbeta and 13 Jbeta. The repertoire was sequenced with immunoSEQ multiplex PCR; TCRdb's copy has only in-frame clones and lacks some. Among about 34,000 clones listed, roughly 82% were seen once. The germline V gene has CDR1 SGHRS and CDR2 YFSETQ. The CDR3 covers 13 residues. V was cut by 7 bases and J by 1 base, with 11 bases left in between. The sequenced sample consisted of PBMCs. The rearrangement links TRBV5-1 to TRBJ1-1, with D perhaps TRBD1 (6 bases). This receptor was obtained from a woman aged 18-35 years in good health and CMV-seropositive. The CDR3 protein is CASSGTQNTEAFF. The DNA of the CDR3 is TGCGCCAGCTCCGGGACACAGAACACTGAAGCTTTCTTT.